What follows is one T cell receptor beta chain and its context. Other DNA sequences in this sample translate to the same CDR3. This sample was included in a study of blood T cell repertoires in COVID-19. Germline lookup yields CDR1 MDHEN and CDR2 SYDVKM. The CDR3 extends over 14 amino acids. The V and J ends lost 6 bases and 1 base, in that order; junction bases with no gene match: 2. Original handling: Estimates of nucleated cell counts were drawn from the amplification of reference gene primers. Data came from immunoSEQ multiplex PCR; TCRdb stores just in-frame clones and leaves some out. For V, J and clone size, that table is used; D and trimming come from the DNA. The table records roughly 150,000 clones, about 81% of them present only once.

The material sequenced was peripheral blood. The rearrangement links TRBV28 to TRBJ2-7; 11 positions agree with TRBD2. The clonotype originates from a human donor in a cohort sampled during active COVID-19. The CDR3, as DNA: TGTGCCAGCAGGACTAGCGGGGCATCCTACGAGCAGTACTTC. As protein: CASRTSGASYEQYF.